Listed below are T cell receptor beta chains from one sample, sequenced in a study of T cells in Graves' hyperthyroidism and ophthalmopathy. TCRdb analysed the multiplex PCR reads with MiXCR anew, one entry per CDR3 protein. The sample has around 350,000 distinct CDR3 sequences; 13% are singletons. The sample taken for sequencing was blood. The receptors shown here come from a woman between 18 and 29 years old with Graves' hyperthyroidism. CDR3s include the opening cysteine and the closing phenylalanine or tryptophan.

CDR3aa: CASSLGRSSYNEQYF
len: 15
v_gene: TRBV7-9
j_gene: NA

CDR3aa: CASRDASRDTQYF
len: 13
v_gene: TRBV2
j_gene: TRBJ2-3

CDR3aa: CASSPGRTTSGSFFNEQYF
len: 19
v_gene: TRBV14
j_gene: TRBJ2-7

CDR3aa: CASQSGQGALSNQPQHF
len: 17
v_gene: TRBV28
j_gene: TRBJ1-5

CDR3aa: CASSPSPGTFYGYTF
len: 15
v_gene: TRBV5-1
j_gene: TRBJ1-2

CDR3aa: CAWSEGRTYEQYF
len: 13
v_gene: TRBV30
j_gene: TRBJ2-7

CDR3aa: CSASRGWLNTGELFF
len: 15
v_gene: TRBV20-1
j_gene: TRBJ2-2

CDR3aa: CASSLLKRPYEQYF
len: 14
v_gene: TRBV11-2
j_gene: TRBJ2-7

CDR3aa: CAISEYVTARDEQYF
len: 15
v_gene: TRBV10-3
j_gene: TRBJ2-7

CDR3aa: CASNLEGRQDTQYF
len: 14
v_gene: TRBV5-1
j_gene: TRBJ2-3

CDR3aa: CASSDARQGRGYGYTF
len: 16
v_gene: TRBV5-4
j_gene: TRBJ1-2

CDR3aa: CASSSTGGHNLANYGYTF
len: 18
v_gene: TRBV5-1
j_gene: TRBJ1-2

CDR3aa: CASSMVGGSYNSPLHF
len: 16
v_gene: TRBV19
j_gene: TRBJ1-6

CDR3aa: CASSLGGAQETQYF
len: 14
v_gene: TRBV7-9
j_gene: TRBJ2-5

CDR3aa: CASTSTGGGYGYTF
len: 14
v_gene: TRBV28
j_gene: TRBJ1-2

CDR3aa: CSAETQESYEQYF
len: 13
v_gene: TRBV20-1
j_gene: TRBJ2-7

CDR3aa: CASNKGLAGDEQYF
len: 14
v_gene: TRBV3-1
j_gene: TRBJ2-7

CDR3aa: CSARHKGGLSSYNSPLHF
len: 18
v_gene: TRBV20-1
j_gene: TRBJ1-6

CDR3aa: CASSVGQGPRPQHF
len: 14
v_gene: TRBV2
j_gene: TRBJ1-5

CDR3aa: CATNPGGSSGANVLTF
len: 16
v_gene: TRBV19
j_gene: TRBJ2-6